This record looks at one TCR beta chain sequence and its context. V lost 8 bases and J lost 5; bases outside the gene matches: 8. Germline V lookup: CDR1 ENHRY, CDR2 SYGVKD. The CDR3 covers 15 residues. The source of the sample is a study of T cells in Graves' hyperthyroidism and ophthalmopathy. Using RNA transcripts as the source, TCR beta CDR3 regions were amplified. First-round RT-PCR targeting the TCR CDR3 was performed with the HTBI primer set. TCRdb re-called the multiplex PCR reads through MiXCR, storing one row per CDR3 protein. There are about 720,000 distinct CDR3 sequences in the sample; around 20% occur only once, and around 17% lies in the top ten.

This receptor was obtained from a woman aged 45-60 years with Graves' hyperthyroidism that later progressed to Graves' ophthalmopathy. The V call is TRBV10-3, the J call TRBJ2-1; 11 nucleotides agree with TRBD2. Sequencing was performed on blood. The chain's CDR3 is CAIQFIAGGDNEQFF. The CDR3 nucleotides read TGTGCCATCCAATTCATAGCGGGGGGGGACAATGAGCAGTTCTTC.